The 15 T cell receptor beta chains below were found in one sample sequenced in a study of blood T cell repertoires in COVID-19. The method was immunoSEQ multiplex PCR; TCRdb's version includes in-frame clones alone and lacks a portion of them. The sample includes around 270,000 clones, around 80% of them seen just once. The specimen was peripheral blood. The receptors were sampled from a man between 60 and 70 years old with acute or convalescent COVID-19.

The chain couples TRBV28 to TRBJ2-1; 10 positions match TRBD2. The CDR3 sequence is 15 residues long. CDR1 and CDR2 from the germline V gene are MDHEN and SYDVKM. J was trimmed by 3 bases and V by 6 bases; bases with no gene match: 5. The CDR3 DNA reads TGTGCCAGCAGCCTCGCTAGCGGGGGCTACAATGAGCAGTTCTTC. It codes for CASSLASGGYNEQFF.

The chain has TRBV28 and TRBJ2-7; a possible D gene is TRBD1 (5 bases). The CDR3 has 12 residues. Trimming cost V 6 bases and J 4 bases, with 10 bases left between them. Germline values: CDR1 MDHEN, CDR2 SYDVKM. The CDR3 bases are TGTGCCAGCAGATCCTCAGGGTACGAGCAGTACTTC. This gives the protein CASRSSGYEQYF.

This clone was seen at least ten times. This rearrangement joins TRBV6-5 to TRBJ1-3, with D possibly TRBD1 on 6 matching bases. CDR1 and CDR2 (germline): MNHEY, SVGAGI. The V end was cut by 7 bases, the J end by 0 bases, with 10 bases between. CDR3 length equals 14 residues. The CDR3 sequence is CASKDSLSGNTIYF. CDR3 coding DNA: TGTGCCAGCAAGGACAGCCTCTCTGGAAACACCATATATTTT.

The V and J genes are TRBV9 and TRBJ2-2, with 10 bases fitting TRBD1. This CDR3 comprises 16 residues. V gave up 3 bases and J gave up 6 bases; unmatched junction bases: 8. Germline values: CDR1 SGDLS, CDR2 YYNGEE. In DNA form, the CDR3 reads TGTGCCAGCAGCGCCAGGGAGACAGGGGGCCCCGGGGAGCTGTTTTTT. Translated: CASSARETGGPGELFF.

V is TRBV19 and J is TRBJ2-5; tentatively, D is TRBD1 (5 bases). The V end was cut by 5 bases, the J end by 1 base, with 14 bases between. This CDR3 has 15 residues. Per the germline V gene, CDR1 is LNHDA and CDR2 is SQIVND (reference sequence). Here the CDR3 reads CASSPDGQLQETQYF. The DNA of the CDR3 is TGTGCCAGTAGTCCGGACGGACAACTCCAAGAGACCCAGTACTTC.

The chain combines TRBV7-2 with TRBJ2-3, with 14 positions matching TRBD2. CDR1 and CDR2 from the germline V gene are SGHTA and FQGNSA. This CDR3 spans 16 amino acids. Germline trimming cut 5 bases from V and 5 bases from J; bases unmatched to any gene: 6. In nucleotides, the CDR3 is TGTGCCAGCAGCCCGACTAGCGGGGGGGCTGGAGATACGCAGTATTTT. This codes for CASSPTSGGAGDTQYF.

V is TRBV28 and J is TRBJ2-3; tentatively, D is TRBD1 (6 bases). The V gene's germline CDR1 is MDHEN and CDR2 SYDVKM. The CDR3 sequence is 17 residues long. V dropped 3 bases and J dropped 1 base, with 17 bases sitting between them. The CDR3 here is CASSFPGRRQGTDTQYF. The CDR3 DNA reads TGTGCCAGCAGTTTCCCTGGGCGCCGACAGGGCACAGATACGCAGTATTTT.

Written as DNA, the CDR3 is TGTGCCAGCAGCGCCGACAGGGGGAAGGACACCATATATTTT. Its protein product is CASSADRGKDTIYF. The chain is built from TRBV9 and TRBJ1-3; 9 bases agree with TRBD1. The V gene end was trimmed by 3 bases and the J gene end by 8 bases; junction bases not matched to a gene: 6. CDR1 is SGDLS and CDR2 is YYNGEE in the germline V gene. This CDR3 is 14 amino acids long. The entire variable domain, with the rest obtained from reference TRBV9 and TRBJ1-3, is as follows: DSGVTQTPKHLITATGQRVTLRCSPRSGDLSVYWYQQSLDQGLQFLIQYYNGEERAKGNILERFSAQQFPDLHSELNLSSLELGDSALYFCASSADRGKDTIYFGEGSWLTVV.

J is TRBJ1-2 and V is TRBV5-1; D uncertain. The ends were cut back, 4 bases at V and 3 bases at J, with 10 bases in the middle. This CDR3 has 13 amino acids. The germline V gene encodes CDR1 SGHRS and CDR2 YFSETQ. CDR3 DNA sequence: TGCGCCAGCAGCCTCGGGAATGACTATGGCTACACCTTC. Its translation is CASSLGNDYGYTF.

This sequence joins TRBV7-3 and TRBJ2-2; 9 positions match TRBD2. The CDR3 runs 15 residues. Germline CDR1 and CDR2: SGHTA and FQGTGA. Losses at the gene ends were 8 bases for V and 6 bases for J; bases not matched to a gene: 10. The CDR3 DNA sequence: TGTGCCAGCCAAGTCGGCGGGAGGGCCCCCGGGGAGCTGTTTTTT. This gives the protein CASQVGGRAPGELFF.

This sequence joins TRBV6-6 and TRBJ1-5; possibly TRBD1 for D (6 bases). The CDR3 has 16 amino acids. Looked up from germline, CDR1 is MNHNY and CDR2 is SVGAGI (reference sequence). Trimming removed 6 bases at V and 0 bases at J, with 15 bases between. The CDR3 DNA is TGTGCCAGCAGGCGTCGGACAGAACATAGCAATCAGCCCCAGCATTTT. Its protein product is CASRRRTEHSNQPQHF.

The chain carries TRBV10-3 and TRBJ1-6; D possibly corresponds to TRBD1 (5 bases). Trimming took 5 bases from V and 9 from J, leaving 17 bases between them. Looked up from germline, CDR1 is ENHRY and CDR2 is SYGVKD. This CDR3 spans 15 amino acids. CDR3 in amino acids: CAISPNGGVGSPLHF. CDR3 coding DNA: TGTGCCATCAGTCCAAACGGGGGTGTGGGTTCACCCCTCCACTTT.

This chain connects TRBV3-1 (or the pseudogene TRBV3-2) to TRBJ1-5; D remains unclear. V was trimmed by 2 bases and J by 1 base, leaving 3 bases between them. Germline lookup yields CDR1 LGHDT and CDR2 YNNKEL (reference sequence). The CDR3 is made up of 13 amino acids. CDR3: CASSQQSNQPQHF. The DNA for the CDR3 is TGTGCCAGCAGCCAACAGAGCAATCAGCCCCAGCATTTT.

The chain couples TRBV4-2 to TRBJ1-5; 7 bases line up with TRBD1. This CDR3 is built from 16 residues. V lost 5 bases to trimming and J lost 1 base; unmatched junction nucleotides: 8. Germline CDR1 is LGHNA and CDR2 is YNFKEQ. The CDR3 coding sequence is TGTGCCAGCAGCAGACGGGACAGTCGAAGCAATCAGCCCCAGCATTTT. It is translated as CASSRRDSRSNQPQHF.

This clone was seen a few times. Other nucleotide sequences from this sample produce the same CDR3. V is TRBV3-1 (or the pseudogene TRBV3-2) and J is TRBJ2-3; 8 nucleotides match TRBD2. Germline trimming cut 1 base from V and 0 bases from J; bases unmatched to any gene: 3. The germline gives CDR1 LGHDT, CDR2 YNNKEL (reference sequence). The CDR3 contains 16 residues. The CDR3 here is CASSQGLAGSTDTQYF. The DNA of the CDR3 is TGTGCCAGCAGCCAAGGATTAGCGGGGAGCACAGATACGCAGTATTTT.